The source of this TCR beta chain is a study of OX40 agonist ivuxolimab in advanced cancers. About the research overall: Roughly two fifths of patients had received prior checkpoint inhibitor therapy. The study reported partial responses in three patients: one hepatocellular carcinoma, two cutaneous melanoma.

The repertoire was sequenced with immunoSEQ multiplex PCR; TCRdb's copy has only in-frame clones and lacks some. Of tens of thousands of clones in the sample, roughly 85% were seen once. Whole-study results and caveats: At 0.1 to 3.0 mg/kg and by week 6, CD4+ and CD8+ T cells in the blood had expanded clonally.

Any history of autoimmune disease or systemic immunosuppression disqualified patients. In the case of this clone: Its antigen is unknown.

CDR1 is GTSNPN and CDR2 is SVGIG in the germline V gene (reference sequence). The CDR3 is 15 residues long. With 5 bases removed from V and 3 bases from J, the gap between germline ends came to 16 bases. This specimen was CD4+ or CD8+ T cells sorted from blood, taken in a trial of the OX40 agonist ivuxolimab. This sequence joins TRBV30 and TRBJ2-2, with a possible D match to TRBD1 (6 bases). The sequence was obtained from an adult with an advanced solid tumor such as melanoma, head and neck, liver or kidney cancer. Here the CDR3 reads CAWANPDSYTGELFF. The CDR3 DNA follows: TGTGCCTGGGCTAACCCGGACAGCTACACCGGGGAGCTGTTTTTT.